A single sample gave rise to the 5 T cell receptor beta chains below, sequenced in a study of T cell responses to AZD1222 COVID-19 vaccine. Libraries were prepared by immunoSEQ multiplex PCR; TCRdb keeps only in-frame clonotypes and omits some of them. Here the sample spans about 140,000 clones, around nine tenths being singletons. The sample consisted of peripheral blood, taken on day 0 of AZD1222 vaccination. The receptor set was obtained from an adult in good health.

This rearrangement joins TRBV9 to TRBJ1-1, with a tentative D call TRBD1 (6 bases). The CDR3 extends over 15 amino acids. V was shortened by 0 bases and J by 3 bases, with 12 bases between the two germline ends. Per germline, CDR1 SGDLS and CDR2 YYNGEE. DNA of the CDR3: TGTGCCAGCAGCGTAGTTTGGGGGCCCGACACTGAAGCTTTCTTT. Its translation is CASSVVWGPDTEAFF.

The V gene is TRBV4-1, the J gene TRBJ2-7, with TRBD2 matching over 12 bases. Germline values: CDR1 MGHRA, CDR2 YSYEKL. The CDR3 sequence is 15 residues long. V gave up 2 bases and J gave up 4 bases; unmatched junction bases: 3. As DNA, the CDR3 is TGCGCCAGCAGCCAAATCCTAGCGGGAGGGTACGAGCAGTACTTC. As protein: CASSQILAGGYEQYF.

The chain recombines TRBV2 with TRBJ2-7; no reliable D call. CDR1 SNHLY and CDR2 FYNNEI come from the germline V gene. Trimming took 8 bases from V and 0 from J, leaving 5 bases between them. The CDR3 runs 11 residues. CDR3 region: CASLFSYEQYF. The CDR3 region has the DNA TGTGCCAGCCTGTTCTCCTACGAGCAGTACTTC.

The chain is built from TRBV5-4 and TRBJ1-2; tentatively, D is TRBD1 (5 bases). The CDR3 length is 13 residues. Trimming took off 0 bases at V and 8 bases at J, with 11 bases between the two ends. From germline, CDR1 is SGHNT and CDR2 YYREEE (reference sequence). CDR3 region: CASSLVTGEGYTF. DNA for the CDR3: TGTGCCAGCAGCTTGGTCACAGGTGAGGGCTACACCTTC.

This sequence joins TRBV5-1 and TRBJ1-1; 9 bases agree with TRBD1. V was pared by 0 bases and J by 5 bases, with 5 bases of the junction left unmatched. The CDR3 has 15 amino acids. Looked up from germline, CDR1 is SGHRS and CDR2 is YFSETQ. Here the CDR3 DNA reads TGCGCCAGCAGCTTGGCCGGGACAGGGAGTACTGAAGCTTTCTTT. Translating gives CASSLAGTGSTEAFF.